In its sample, the clone carrying this TCR beta chain was seen a few times. Its antigen is as yet unknown. The read halts 3 residues ahead of the CDR3 end, with the missing end drawn from the germline J gene. The repertoire was sequenced with immunoSEQ multiplex PCR; TCRdb's copy has only in-frame clones and lacks some. The sample contains under 35,000 clones, none occurring once; about 5% lies in the top ten. J lost 2 bases, V lost 0 bases, and 7 bases had no gene match. The germline V gene encodes CDR1 LNHDA and CDR2 SQIVND (reference sequence). This CDR3 spans 17 amino acids. This specimen belongs to a study of T cell clonality in common variable immunodeficiency. Study outcomes and limitations: Common variable immunodeficiency TCR beta sequences reportedly had fewer deletions and N-nucleotide insertions.

The clonotype was recovered from a human donor with common variable immunodeficiency. This rearrangement joins TRBV19 to TRBJ2-1, with 7 bases matching TRBD2. Material: peripheral blood mononuclear cells. The sequenced CDR3 bases are TGTGCCAGTAGTATAGAAAAACTAGCGTTACCCTACAATGAG. Protein product: CASSIEKLALPYNE. In full, the CDR3 is CASSIEKLALPYNEQFF.